The 16 T cell receptor beta chains below all came from one sample that was sequenced in a study of blood T cell repertoires in COVID-19. Method: immunoSEQ multiplex PCR; TCRdb's copy keeps in-frame clones and lacks some. The sample includes around 140,000 clones, approximately 80% of them seen just once. The sample comprised peripheral blood. These receptors were obtained from a woman in her fifties or sixties with active or convalescent COVID-19.

The chain links TRBV9 to TRBJ2-7; TRBD2 agrees at 7 bases. Germline assignment: CDR1 SGDLS and CDR2 YYNGEE. V shed 6 bases, J shed 4 bases, and the junction held 13 bases outside the gene matches. There are 15 residues in the CDR3. CDR3 in amino acids: CASKSSSGETYEQYV. As DNA, the CDR3 is TGTGCCAGCAAATCATCTAGCGGAGAAACTTACGAGCAGTACGTC.

The chain uses TRBV19 and TRBJ1-1; unclear D gene. The germline CDR1 and CDR2 sequences are LNHDA and SQIVND (reference sequence). The CDR3 has 13 residues. The ends were cut back, 5 bases at V and 2 bases at J, with 9 bases in the middle. CDR3 loop: CASSGQRNTEAFF. DNA of the CDR3: TGTGCCAGTAGTGGGCAAAGAAACACTGAAGCTTTCTTT.

A note on this clone: Distinct nucleotide sequences in the sample also encode this CDR3. V is TRBV5-4 and J is TRBJ2-4; no clear D. Germline loops: CDR1 SGHNT, CDR2 YYREEE (reference sequence). The V end lost 3 bases, the J end lost 6 bases, and 7 bases lay between the germline ends. The CDR3 is 12 amino acids. CDR3 coding DNA: TGTGCCAGCAGCTCCCCAGGAAACATTCAGTACTTC. Translating gives CASSSPGNIQYF.

The rearrangement joins TRBV28 to TRBJ2-3; 14 bases align to TRBD2. CDR1 is MDHEN, CDR2 SYDVKM, per germline. CDR3 length: 20 residues. The ends lost 3 bases at V and 0 bases at J; junction bases unmatched: 11. The DNA for the CDR3 is TGTGCCAGCAGTTTCCCGGGACTAGCGGGAGTTAACCCTAGCACAGATACGCAGTATTTT. This sequence encodes CASSFPGLAGVNPSTDTQYF.

This chain links TRBV2 with TRBJ1-2, with D perhaps TRBD1 (6 bases). Germline values: CDR1 SNHLY, CDR2 FYNNEI. CDR3 length equals 15 residues. Trimming pared 6 bases from V and 5 bases from J, leaving 19 bases between. The CDR3 bases are TGTGCCAGCAGACACCGGGACATCTCGCGGTATGGCTACACCTTC. Translating it yields CASRHRDISRYGYTF.

The sample holds a few counts of this clone. This chain connects TRBV24-1 to TRBJ1-1; D not certain. This CDR3 comprises 14 residues. Trimming cost V 3 bases and J 6 bases, with 13 bases left between them. The V gene's germline CDR1 is KGHDR and CDR2 SFDVKD. The CDR3 is CATSDGRELSEAFF. Here the CDR3 DNA reads TGTGCCACCAGTGATGGGAGGGAGCTGTCTGAAGCTTTCTTT.

The chain couples TRBV5-4 to TRBJ1-3; D is uncertain. With 3 bases removed from V and 1 base from J, the gap between germline ends came to 8 bases. This CDR3 spans 14 amino acids. Germline assignment: CDR1 SGHNT and CDR2 YYREEE (reference sequence). CDR3 sequence: CASSSQISGNTIYF. Written as DNA, the CDR3 is TGTGCCAGCAGCTCACAGATTTCTGGAAACACCATATATTTT.

The chain couples TRBV12-3 or TRBV12-4 to TRBJ2-5; 11 nucleotides align to TRBD2. The CDR3 totals 13 residues. Trimming cost V 6 bases and J 10 bases; bases outside gene matches: 7. The CDR3 region is CASRGGLAGNQYF. As DNA, the CDR3 is TGTGCCAGCAGGGGTGGACTAGCGGGTAACCAGTACTTC.

The gene calls are TRBV7-2 and TRBJ2-1; TRBD2 matches 13 bases. The trim removed 2 bases at V and 6 bases at J, leaving 4 bases unmatched. The germline V gene has CDR1 SGHTA and CDR2 FQGNSA. The CDR3 sequence is 16 residues long. The CDR3 bases are TGTGCCAGCAGCTTAACCGGGACTAGCGGGGTCAATGAGCAGTTCTTC. Translation gives CASSLTGTSGVNEQFF.

The gene calls are TRBV5-5 and TRBJ1-5, with D possibly TRBD1 on 6 matching bases. V lost 0 bases and J 3 bases, leaving 16 bases between the germline ends. The germline gives CDR1 SGHKS, CDR2 YYEKEE (reference sequence). The CDR3 is made up of 17 amino acids. CDR3 region: CASSLAMQGSVNQPQHF. CDR3 nucleotides: TGTGCCAGCAGCTTGGCCATGCAGGGGAGCGTCAATCAGCCCCAGCATTTT.

CDR3 sequence: CASSWIQLSGGYTF. CDR3 DNA sequence: TGTGCCAGCAGTTGGATCCAGCTCTCGGGAGGCTACACCTTC. The chain recombines TRBV9 with TRBJ1-2; no clear D gene. The CDR3 is made up of 14 amino acids. The germline gives CDR1 SGDLS, CDR2 YYNGEE. The V end was cut by 5 bases, the J end by 8 bases, with 19 bases between. The complete variable domain, with remaining parts taken from reference TRBV9 and TRBJ1-2, reads DSGVTQTPKHLITATGQRVTLRCSPRSGDLSVYWYQQSLDQGLQFLIQYYNGEERAKGNILERFSAQQFPDLHSELNLSSLELGDSALYFCASSWIQLSGGYTFGSGTRLTVV.

About this clone: Relative to the germline gene, one junction end is altered; a read error may explain this. The chain combines TRBV11-2 with TRBJ2-1; 7 nucleotides match TRBD2. This CDR3 region has 11 residues. Germline values: CDR1 SGHAT, CDR2 FQNNGV. This CDR3 reads CASSSETSRIF. DNA of the CDR3: TGTGCCAGCAGCTCCGAGACTAGCCGGATCTTC. The full variable domain, its missing parts supplied by reference TRBV11-2 and TRBJ2-1, is EAGVAQSPRYKIIEKRQSVAFWCNPISGHATLYWYQQILGQGPKLLIQFQNNGVVDDSQLPKDRFSAERLKGVDSTLKIQPAKLEDSAVYLCASSSETSRIFGPGTRLTVL.

The CDR3 protein is CASSPNGVVQETQYF. The DNA of the CDR3 is TGCGCCAGCAGCCCGAACGGAGTTGTACAAGAGACCCAGTACTTC. V gene TRBV5-1 combines with J gene TRBJ2-5; D not certain. This CDR3 region has 15 residues. The V gene's germline CDR1 is SGHRS and CDR2 YFSETQ. The ends were cut back, 4 bases at V and 2 bases at J, with 15 bases in the middle.

The genes are TRBV11-2 and TRBJ1-2; 10 bases align to TRBD1. CDR1 and CDR2 (germline): SGHAT, FQNNGV. CDR3 length: 14 amino acids. Trimming cost V 1 base and J 7 bases; bases outside gene matches: 3. In DNA, the CDR3 is TGTGCCAGCAGCTTAGTGACAGGGGGCGGTGGCTACACCTTC. It translates to CASSLVTGGGGYTF.

The chain combines TRBV6-1 with TRBJ2-6; D is uncertain. This CDR3 spans 15 amino acids. The germline CDR1 and CDR2 sequences are MNHNS and SASEGT. Trimming took 1 base from V and 1 from J, leaving 5 bases between them. The CDR3 reads CASSEVLSGANVLTF. DNA of the CDR3: TGTGCCAGCAGTGAAGTTCTGTCTGGGGCCAACGTCCTGACTTTC.

The chain joins TRBV28 to TRBJ1-5; tentative D call: TRBD1 (5 bases). The CDR3 consists of 14 residues. Trimming left V 7 bases short and J 5 bases short, with 15 bases between. Germline V lookup: CDR1 MDHEN, CDR2 SYDVKM. The CDR3 loop reads CASNVRDWDQPQHF. The CDR3 DNA reads TGTGCCAGCAACGTGCGGGACTGGGATCAGCCCCAGCATTTT. Based on the CDR3 plus reference TRBV28 and TRBJ1-5, the full variable domain is DVKVTQSSRYLVKRTGEKVFLECVQDMDHENMFWYRQDPGLGLRLIYFSYDVKMKEKGDIPEGYSVSREKKERFSLILESASTNQTSMYLCASNVRDWDQPQHFGDGTRLSIL.